Each of the 18 T cell receptor beta chains below was sequenced from the same sample in a study of blood T cell repertoires in COVID-19. The protocol was immunoSEQ multiplex PCR, while the TCRdb copy is restricted to in-frame clones and leaves out a portion. The sample includes 180,000 or so clones, roughly 88% seen only once; the top ten take under 9.5%. Sequencing was performed on PBMCs or T cells enriched from blood (not recorded which). The receptors come from a woman aged 25 to 45 who had recovered from COVID-19.

The genes are TRBV18 and TRBJ2-3; 11 nucleotides agree with TRBD2. This CDR3 comprises 16 residues. CDR1 and CDR2 from the germline V gene are KGHSH and LQKENI. J gave up 3 bases and V 2 bases, and 4 bases lay outside the gene matches. In DNA form, the CDR3 reads TGTGCCAGCTCACCAGGGACTAGCGGAGCGACAGATACGCAGTATTTT. Translating it yields CASSPGTSGATDTQYF.

The rearrangement uses TRBV25-1 and TRBJ2-5, with D maybe TRBD1 (6 bases). Germline lookup yields CDR1 MGHDK and CDR2 SYGVNS. CDR3 size: 17 residues. The V end lost 4 bases, the J end lost 2 bases, and 20 bases lay between the germline ends. CDR3 bases: TGTGCCAGCAGTGCACAAAAGACAGGAATCTGGCAAGAGACCCAGTACTTC. Translated, it gives CASSAQKTGIWQETQYF.

The gene calls are TRBV28 and TRBJ2-2, with 8 bases aligning to TRBD2. Trimming took 7 bases from V and 5 from J; bases not matched to a gene: 9. This CDR3 is 15 amino acids long. Germline V CDR1 and CDR2: MDHEN, SYDVKM. CDR3 DNA: TGTGCCAGCACCCCCGGGAGGGCGTTGACCGGGGAGCTGTTTTTT. This sequence encodes CASTPGRALTGELFF.

Comments on this clone: One junction end disagrees with the germline gene, perhaps due to a read error. V usage is TRBV7-9 and J usage is TRBJ2-3; D is undetermined. There are 12 residues in the CDR3. Germline lookup yields CDR1 SEHNR and CDR2 FQNEAQ (reference sequence). Here the CDR3 reads CASSFDLDSQYF. The CDR3 bases are TGTGCCAGCAGCTTCGATCTAGATTCGCAGTATTTT.

This clone is deemed medium-sized. The V and J genes are TRBV30 and TRBJ1-5; D gene unclear. Trimming removed 0 bases at V and 1 base at J, with 7 bases between. Germline assignment: CDR1 GTSNPN and CDR2 SVGIG (reference sequence). CDR3 size: 14 residues. CDR3 sequence (DNA): TGTGCCTGGAGTGTCCAGGCAAGCAATCAGCCCCAGCATTTT. This sequence encodes CAWSVQASNQPQHF.

On this clone: A read error may account for a junction end that differs from germline. The chain recombines TRBV7-2 with TRBJ1-2, with 8 bases lining up with TRBD1. This CDR3 has 15 residues. Germline V CDR1 and CDR2: SGHTA, FQGNSA. CDR3 sequence reads: CASSLATGVAYGYTF. In DNA form, the CDR3 reads TGTGCCAGCAGCCTAGCGACAGGGGTTGCCTATGGCTACACCTTC. The entire variable domain, with the rest obtained from reference TRBV7-2 and TRBJ1-2, is as follows: GAGVSQSPSNKVTEKGKDVELRCDPISGHTALYWYRQSLGQGLEFLIYFQGNSAPDKSGLPSDRFSAERTGGSVSTLTIQRTQQEDSAVYLCASSLATGVAYGYTFGSGTRLTVV.

The V and J genes are TRBV11-2 and TRBJ1-1; possibly TRBD1 for D (6 bases). The CDR3 runs 16 residues. The V end lost 0 bases, the J end lost 7 bases, and 18 bases lay between the germline ends. In germline, CDR1 is SGHAT, CDR2 FQNNGV. Here the CDR3 reads CASSLELGGLRVEAFF. The CDR3 DNA reads TGTGCCAGCAGCTTAGAGCTGGGGGGGCTAAGGGTTGAAGCTTTCTTT.

The chain uses TRBV3-1 (or the pseudogene TRBV3-2) and TRBJ1-3; possible D gene TRBD1, 5 bases. V dropped 1 base and J dropped 0 bases, with 10 bases sitting between them. The CDR3 length is 16 residues. CDR1 is LGHDT and CDR2 is YNNKEL in the germline V gene (reference sequence). CDR3: CASSQAGGFSGNTIYF. CDR3 in DNA: TGTGCCAGCAGCCAAGCGGGGGGGTTCTCTGGAAACACCATATATTTT.

This chain uses TRBV28 with TRBJ1-4, with D hard to call. The CDR3 loop spans 15 amino acids. The germline gives CDR1 MDHEN, CDR2 SYDVKM. V lost 7 bases to trimming and J lost 0 bases, with 12 bases between them. The CDR3 here is CASTLGTATNEKLFF. CDR3 DNA: TGTGCCAGCACCCTTGGTACGGCAACTAATGAAAAACTGTTTTTT.

The chain uses TRBV27 and TRBJ2-7, with 8 bases matching TRBD1. Germline V gene sequence: CDR1 MNHEY, CDR2 SMNVEV (reference sequence). The CDR3 runs 13 residues. The V gene end was trimmed by 5 bases and the J gene end by 5 bases; junction bases not matched to a gene: 5. CDR3 DNA sequence: TGTGCCAGCAGTGCAGGGGACAGGAACGAGCAGTACTTC. Its translation: CASSAGDRNEQYF.

The rearrangement joins TRBV7-9 to TRBJ2-4; TRBD1 matches at 7 bases. In germline, CDR1 is SEHNR, CDR2 FQNEAQ (reference sequence). This CDR3 comprises 14 residues. Trimming at V came to 2 bases and at J to 13 bases, leaving 11 bases not matched to a gene. The CDR3 nucleotides are TGTGCCAGCAGCTTAAACCCGAGACAGGGCCAGCAGTACTTC. Translation gives CASSLNPRQGQQYF.

J is TRBJ2-7 and V is TRBV5-6; 7 bases line up with TRBD1. CDR1 and CDR2 from the germline V gene are SGHDT and YYEEEE. The junction had 13 bases not matched to a gene; V was cut back by 0 bases and J by 1 base. This CDR3 is 18 amino acids long. CDR3 sequence: CASSLALRLQGSSYEQYF. The CDR3 DNA reads TGTGCCAGCAGCTTGGCCCTCCGTTTACAGGGGTCATCCTACGAGCAGTACTTC.

J is TRBJ1-2 and V is TRBV12-5; no definite D call. The CDR3 is 12 amino acids. CDR1 LGHNT and CDR2 FRNRAP come from the germline V gene. V was pared by 7 bases and J by 4 bases, with 10 bases between. The chain's CDR3 is CASASGSYGYTF. CDR3 nucleotide sequence: TGTGCTAGTGCCTCCGGGTCCTATGGCTACACCTTC.

The J gene is TRBJ2-7, the V gene TRBV28; a possible D gene is TRBD1 (6 bases). CDR3 length: 16 residues. Germline V gene sequence: CDR1 MDHEN, CDR2 SYDVKM. V was trimmed by 6 bases and J by 3 bases, leaving 21 bases between them. CDR3 nucleotides: TGTGCCAGCAGCGCCGCTTTAATGGGGGCTAACTACGAGCAGTACTTC. Its protein product is CASSAALMGANYEQYF.

The V call is TRBV10-3, the J call TRBJ2-1, with 11 nucleotides matching TRBD2. This CDR3 contains 14 residues. Germline CDR1 reads ENHRY; CDR2 reads SYGVKD. Losses at the gene ends were 8 bases for V and 5 bases for J; bases not matched to a gene: 5. CDR3 DNA sequence: TGTGCCATCTCGGGACTAGCGGTTAACAATGAGCAGTTCTTC. Protein product: CAISGLAVNNEQFF.

The CDR3 is CASSGATSYEQYF. DNA of the CDR3: TGTGCCAGCAGCGGGGCGACCTCCTACGAGCAGTACTTC. The genes are TRBV9 and TRBJ2-7; D gene unclear. Deletions cut 3 bases from V and 0 bases from J, with 7 bases between. The germline CDR1 and CDR2 sequences are SGDLS and YYNGEE. This CDR3 region has 13 residues.

The CDR3 here is CASSLVAGDYEQYF. DNA of the CDR3: TGTGCCAGCAGTTTGGTAGCGGGAGATTACGAGCAGTACTTC. The chain carries TRBV28 and TRBJ2-7; 9 bases line up with TRBD2. The J segment lost 4 bases and the V segment lost 3 bases, leaving 4 bases of the junction unmatched. CDR1 and CDR2 (germline): MDHEN, SYDVKM. The CDR3 is 14 amino acids.

This rearrangement joins TRBV2 to TRBJ1-6; D remains ambiguous. Germline CDR1 SNHLY, CDR2 FYNNEI. Trimming took 5 bases from V and 6 from J, leaving 11 bases between them. The CDR3 extends over 14 amino acids. The CDR3 sequence: CASSPPRGNSPLHF. CDR3 sequence (DNA): TGTGCCAGCAGTCCCCCCCGGGGTAATTCACCCCTCCACTTT.